One T cell receptor (beta chain) is described in this entry. No antigen is known for it. This record belongs to a study of cytomegalovirus exposure and HLA in healthy donors. The CDR3 consists of 14 residues. Germline V lookup: CDR1 SGHNT, CDR2 YENEEA. The V end was cut by 5 bases, the J end by 3 bases, with 11 bases between. Sequencing was performed with immunoSEQ multiplex PCR; in TCRdb, only in-frame clones are kept and a portion is missing. The top ten clones hold about 5.8% of a sample with about 160,000 clones, 86% of them seen once. Study conclusions and caveats: Reportedly, cytomegalovirus status was diagnosed with high sensitivity and specificity. CMV antigen specificity of a few CMV-associated chains was confirmed in vitro.

The chain joins TRBV11-3 to TRBJ1-5; weak D call: TRBD1 (5 bases). The TCR sequence derives from a woman in her twenties or thirties in good health and CMV-seronegative. Sequencing was carried out using PBMCs. The CDR3 DNA sequence: TGTGCCAGCAGCCCCGGACACCACAATCAGCCCCAGCATTTT. Its translation is CASSPGHHNQPQHF.